The 30 T cell receptor beta chains listed next were all sequenced from one sample in a study of tumor-infiltrating lymphocytes in primary liver carcinoma. The template, roughly 0.45 ug total RNA, yielded TCR beta cDNA made with a constant-region primer. Libraries of TCR beta came from three nested multiplex PCR rounds with slightly modified ARM-PCR. The two initial PCR rounds, approximately 10 cycles each, used TRBV1-TRBV30 forward and C-beta reverse primers. TCRdb called the multiplex PCR reads again in MiXCR, with one record for every CDR3 protein. The top ten hold 8.4% of the sample, which has 100,000 to 150,000 distinct CDR3 sequences, around 60% seen once. Extraction of RNA together with DNA used about 17-31 mg of unsorted bulk tissue. Sequenced: liver tumor tissue from sampling region 3. Subset in this sample: tumor region T3, left-lateral pole. The receptor set was obtained from a woman aged 55 to 70 with primary liver carcinoma and hepatitis B virus infection.

On this clonotype itself: A read error may be the cause here, since a much bigger clone is one base away. This rearrangement joins TRBV6-4 to TRBJ2-3, with 7 bases fitting TRBD1. Per germline, CDR1 MRHNA and CDR2 SNTAGT. The trim removed 5 bases at V and 3 bases at J, leaving 11 bases unmatched. The CDR3 is made up of 16 amino acids. Written as DNA, the CDR3 is TGTGCCAGCAGTAACGTACCGGGACAGCTAACAGATACGCAGTATTTT. This encodes CASSNVPGQLTDTQYF.

Comments on this clonotype: This may be a read error, as it is one base from a much larger clone. The CDR3, as DNA: TGTGCCAGCAGCCGTGTGGACAGGGGGCAAGGTCAGCCCCAGCATTTT. Translation: CASSRVDRGQGQPQHF. This chain uses TRBV7-9 with TRBJ1-5, with 11 nucleotides matching TRBD1. J gave up 6 bases and V 5 bases, and 9 bases lay outside the gene matches. Germline CDR1 SEHNR, CDR2 FQNEAQ (reference sequence). The CDR3 totals 16 residues. The full variable domain, in which reference TRBV7-9 and TRBJ1-5 provide the parts outside the CDR3, is DTGVSQNPRHKITKRGQNVTFRCDPISEHNRLYWYRQTLGQGPEFLTYFQNEAQLEKSRLLSDRFSAERPKGSFSTLEIQRTEQGDSAMYLCASSRVDRGQGQPQHFGDGTRLSIL.

The chain recombines TRBV7-9 with TRBJ2-1; 8 positions agree with TRBD1. The ends lost 8 bases at V and 3 bases at J; junction bases unmatched: 9. The CDR3 extends over 15 amino acids. Germline V gives CDR1 SEHNR, CDR2 FQNEAQ (reference sequence). Written as DNA, the CDR3 is TGTGCCAGCTTACCCCGGACAGGGTGCTACAATGAGCAGTTCTTC. Translated, it gives CASLPRTGCYNEQFF.

The count of this clonotype is one. Germline is not matched at one junction end, which may reflect a read error. The gene calls are TRBV28 and TRBJ1-1, with D possibly TRBD1 on 6 matching bases. Germline lookup yields CDR1 MDHEN and CDR2 SYDVKM. The CDR3 extends over 17 amino acids. The CDR3 DNA sequence: TGTGTCAGCATGTCACCCCAGGGGCGACGCGGGAACACTGAAGCTTTCTTT. Protein product: CVSMSPQGRRGNTEAFF.

This clonotype was seen more than once but under ten times. The junction departs from the called germline gene at one end, perhaps through a read error. The chain uses TRBV5-1 and TRBJ2-7, with D possibly matching TRBD1 (6 bases). The CDR3 is 13 amino acids. Germline CDR1 SGHRS, CDR2 YFSETQ. The CDR3 loop reads CASSRDTSYERYF. CDR3 coding DNA: TGCGCCAGCTCCCGGGACACCTCCTACGAGCGGTACTTC.

This rearrangement joins TRBV12-3 or TRBV12-4 to TRBJ1-1; TRBD1 aligns across 11 bases. The CDR3 loop spans 16 amino acids. In DNA form, the CDR3 reads TGTACCATCAGACCTCGGACAGGGGGCGGTGGCACTGAAGCTTTCTTT. This gives the protein CTIRPRTGGGGTEAFF.

This clonotype was counted ten times or more. The J gene is TRBJ2-7, the V gene TRBV12-3 or TRBV12-4; 9 bases fit TRBD1. V dropped 6 bases and J dropped 9; count of bases not matched to a gene: 9. The CDR3 sequence is 13 residues long. CDR3 residues: CASSQIQGAAQYF. The CDR3 DNA is TGTGCCAGCAGCCAGATACAGGGGGCTGCGCAGTACTTC.

This clonotype came up a few times. The gene calls are TRBV28 and TRBJ1-1; D might be TRBD1 (6 bases). Germline CDR1 reads MDHEN; CDR2 reads SYDVKM. V gave up 4 bases and J gave up 1 base, with 13 bases separating them. This CDR3 region has 15 residues. Here the CDR3 reads CASSWTELTNTEAFF. The DNA of the CDR3 is TGTGCCAGCAGTTGGACAGAGCTCACGAACACTGAAGCTTTCTTT.

Comment on this clonotype: The germline gene is not matched at one end of the junction; a read error may be the cause. The V and J genes are TRBV11-3 and TRBJ2-1; 8 bases line up with TRBD2. CDR3 size: 15 residues. Germline loops: CDR1 SGHNT, CDR2 YENEEA. The CDR3: CARSSGGATYNEQFF. CDR3 DNA: TGTGCCAGAAGCTCGGGGGGGGCGACCTACAATGAACAGTTCTTC.

This rearrangement joins TRBV5-1 to TRBJ2-7; D is possibly TRBD1 or TRBD2 (5 bases each). The last part of the DNA fits TRBJ2-5 better; the J call may be wrong. The CDR3 runs 14 residues. CDR1 and CDR2 (germline): SGHRS, YFSETQ. For the CDR3, the DNA is TGCGCCAGCAGCGGGGCTAGCACTGAAGAGACCCAGTACTTC. Translation: CASSGASTEETQYF.

This clonotype showed up many times. The chain recombines TRBV5-1 with TRBJ2-5; tentative D call: TRBD1 (6 bases). Germline CDR1 reads SGHRS; CDR2 reads YFSETQ. This CDR3 is 14 amino acids long. The ends were cut back, 4 bases at V and 2 bases at J, with 12 bases in the middle. The CDR3: CASSPPDRQETQYF. Written as DNA, the CDR3 is TGCGCCAGCAGCCCTCCGGACAGACAAGAGACCCAGTACTTC.

This clonotype was counted only a few times. This CDR3 is missing its conserved last phenylalanine or tryptophan, likely due to a read error. The V and J genes are TRBV28 and TRBJ2-5; no firm D call. Germline CDR1 MDHEN, CDR2 SYDVKM. The CDR3 runs 13 residues. The V and J ends lost 4 bases and 2 bases respectively, with 8 bases between them. DNA of the CDR3: TGTGCCAGCAGTTCTGGGTCTCAAGAGACCCAGTACTTA. Protein: CASSSGSQETQYL.

Worth noting for this clonotype: One end of the junction varies from germline; a read error may be responsible. The V and J genes are TRBV11-2 and TRBJ2-2, with a tentative D call TRBD1 (8 bases). Looked up from germline, CDR1 is SGHAT and CDR2 is FQNNGV. CDR3 length: 17 amino acids. The CDR3 bases are TGTGCCAGCAGCCCCCTTCCCGGACAGGGTGGTACCGGGGGGCTGTTCTTT. This codes for CASSPLPGQGGTGGLFF.

J is TRBJ1-5 and V is TRBV9; no clear D gene. CDR1 is SGDLS and CDR2 is YYNGEE in the germline V gene. The CDR3 contains 15 residues. The V end was cut by 0 bases, the J end by 0 bases, with 7 bases between. CDR3 region: CASSVEGSSNQPQHF. Written as DNA, the CDR3 is TGTGCCAGCAGCGTAGAAGGGTCTAGCAATCAGCCCCAGCATTTT.

With respect to this clonotype: An end of the junction does not agree with germline; a read error may underlie this. As DNA, the CDR3 is TGTACCAGCAGTTTCTTTCTCGCGGGCGGCCAGGAGTGCGATACGCAGTATTTT. Encoded protein: CTSSFFLAGGQECDTQYF. The chain couples TRBV12-3 or TRBV12-4 to TRBJ2-3, with D perhaps TRBD2 (5 bases). The CDR3 is 18 residues long.

The V and J genes are TRBV2 and TRBJ2-7; no clear D. Looked up from germline, CDR1 is SNHLY and CDR2 is FYNNEI. The V and J ends lost 3 bases and 7 bases respectively, with 4 bases between them. The CDR3 covers 10 residues. The CDR3, as DNA: TGTGCCAGCAGTGATGAAGAGCAGTACTTC. Translated, it gives CASSDEEQYF.

Concerning this clonotype itself: An end of the junction differs from the germline gene, which may be a read error. The V gene is TRBV5-4, the J gene TRBJ2-5; a possible D gene is TRBD2 (5 bases). Germline V gene sequence: CDR1 SGHNT, CDR2 YYREEE (reference sequence). The CDR3 runs to 15 residues. CDR3 nucleotide sequence: TGTGTCAGCAGCGCCGGTGGAGGCGGAAAGGAGACCCAGTATTTC. Translation gives CVSSAGGGGKETQYF.

With respect to this clonotype: The junction shows a germline mismatch at one end, possibly a read error. V is TRBV11-2 and J is TRBJ1-4; tentative D call: TRBD1 (6 bases). This CDR3 is 17 amino acids long. The germline V gene encodes CDR1 SGHAT and CDR2 FQNNGV. Here the CDR3 reads CASSLIRQAATNEKLFF. The CDR3 bases are TGTGCCAGCAGCCTCATCAGACAGGCTGCAACCAATGAAAAACTGTTTTTT.

A remark on this clonotype: A much larger clone differs from this one at a single base, so this may be a read error. The chain is built from TRBV12-3 or TRBV12-4 and TRBJ1-3; D remains ambiguous. V was pared by 8 bases and J by 5 bases, with 16 bases between. This CDR3 spans 14 amino acids. This chain's CDR3 is CASGRRDGRNTIYF. The CDR3 DNA reads TGTGCCAGCGGCCGTCGTGATGGTAGAAACACCATATATTTT.

Concerning this clonotype itself: At one end, the junction sequence differs from germline, possibly due to a read error. The rearrangement joins TRBV11-2 to TRBJ1-2; maybe TRBD1 (5 bases). Germline values: CDR1 SGHAT, CDR2 FQNNGV. There are 15 residues in the CDR3. CDR3 amino acids: CASSLDAVQGYGCTF. The CDR3 region has the DNA TGTGCCAGCAGCTTAGATGCGGTCCAGGGATATGGCTGCACCTTC.

This clonotype was counted only a few times. This may arise from a read error, as a much more abundant clone is one base away. The genes are TRBV6-2 or TRBV6-3 and TRBJ1-2; 7 bases fit TRBD1. Per germline, CDR1 MNHEY and CDR2 SVGEGT. This CDR3 is 14 amino acids long. The CDR3 region is CASRRQGTNYSYTF. The CDR3 nucleotides read TGTGCCAGCAGGAGACAGGGAACTAACTATAGCTACACCTTC.

This clonotype has ten or more counts. V usage is TRBV5-1 and J usage is TRBJ2-5; D is tentatively TRBD1 or TRBD2 (6 bases each). Per the germline V gene, CDR1 is SGHRS and CDR2 is YFSETQ. This CDR3 spans 16 amino acids. Trimming pared 4 bases from V and 8 bases from J, leaving 24 bases between. CDR3 sequence (DNA): TGCGCCAGCAGCATTGGACAGATAGGGGACTCAGCAACCCAGTACTTC. Its translation is CASSIGQIGDSATQYF.

A few counts support this clonotype. A much larger clone lies one base from this, so it may be a read error. The chain joins TRBV2 to TRBJ2-1; no firm D call. Germline lookup yields CDR1 SNHLY and CDR2 FYNNEI. The CDR3 covers 10 residues. Between the trimmed V and J ends, which lost 4 bases and 7 bases, there was a span of 2 bases. The CDR3, as DNA: TGTGCCAGCAGTGGGAATGAGCAGTTCTTC. Translation gives CASSGNEQFF.

On this clonotype: This CDR3 fails to terminate in the conserved phenylalanine or tryptophan, so it likely reflects a read error. The CDR3 DNA reads as TGTGCAAGCAGCTTAGGTCGGGGGGTGTGGGGTGTCGATGAGCAGTTCCTC. Its translation is CASSLGRGVWGVDEQFL. The chain employs TRBV11-3 and TRBJ2-1, with 7 bases fitting TRBD2. Germline V CDR1 and CDR2: SGHNT, YENEEA. CDR3 length: 17 residues.

As concerns this clonotype: The junction differs from germline at one of its ends, possibly a read error. This chain uses TRBV12-3 or TRBV12-4 with TRBJ2-6; D is tentatively TRBD1 or TRBD2 (5 bases each). This CDR3 has 15 amino acids. CDR3 loop: CASSLSGFGANALTF. The CDR3 DNA is TGTGCCAGCAGTTTGTCGGGGTTTGGGGCCAACGCCCTGACTTTT.

In the case of this clonotype: At one end the junction does not follow the germline gene, possibly because of a read error. The chain recombines TRBV11-1 with TRBJ1-2; unclear D gene. The CDR3 extends over 15 amino acids. Germline V CDR1 and CDR2: SGHAT, FQDESV (reference sequence). Here the CDR3 DNA reads TGTGCAAGCAGCTTATACCCAGGAGCCAACTATGGTTACACCTTC. Its protein is CASSLYPGANYGYTF. The entire variable domain, with the rest obtained from reference TRBV11-1 and TRBJ1-2, is as follows: EAEVAQSPRYKITEKSQAVAFWCDPISGHATLYWYRQILGQGPELLVQFQDESVVDDSQLPKDRFSAERLKGVDSTLKIQPAELGDSAMYLCASSLYPGANYGYTFGSGTRLTVV.

Turning to this clonotype: At one end the junction does not follow the germline gene, possibly because of a read error. This rearrangement joins TRBV11-2 to TRBJ2-6; D remains unclear. There are 14 residues in the CDR3. CDR1 and CDR2 from the germline V gene are SGHAT and FQNNGV. CDR3 DNA: TGTGCCAGTAGGATGGCCTCTTGGGCTAACGTCCTGACTTTC. This sequence encodes CASRMASWANVLTF.

This clonotype is medium-sized. The chain couples TRBV29-1 to TRBJ2-2; 9 bases are shared with TRBD1. CDR1 is SQVTM and CDR2 is ANQGSEA in the germline V gene. The CDR3 covers 13 residues. Germline trimming cut 8 bases from V and 5 bases from J; bases unmatched to any gene: 6. The CDR3 reads CSSRTGETGELFF. CDR3 DNA sequence: TGCAGCTCTCGGACAGGGGAGACCGGGGAGCTGTTTTTT.

This clonotype was counted many times. The chain combines TRBV2 with TRBJ2-4, with D uncertain. Trimming pared 3 bases from V and 13 bases from J, leaving 10 bases between. The germline V gene encodes CDR1 SNHLY and CDR2 FYNNEI. CDR3 length: 11 residues. The CDR3, as DNA: TGTGCCAGCAGTGATGGGTCAAACCAGTACTTC. Amino acid sequence: CASSDGSNQYF.

At least ten counts were recorded for this clonotype. The chain carries TRBV12-3 or TRBV12-4 and TRBJ2-2; D not resolved. V lost 3 bases and J 6 bases, leaving 8 bases between the germline ends. The CDR3 extends over 13 amino acids. The DNA of the CDR3 is TGTGCCAGCAGTTTGACGGGCCCCGGGGAGCTGTTTTTT. Its translation: CASSLTGPGELFF.